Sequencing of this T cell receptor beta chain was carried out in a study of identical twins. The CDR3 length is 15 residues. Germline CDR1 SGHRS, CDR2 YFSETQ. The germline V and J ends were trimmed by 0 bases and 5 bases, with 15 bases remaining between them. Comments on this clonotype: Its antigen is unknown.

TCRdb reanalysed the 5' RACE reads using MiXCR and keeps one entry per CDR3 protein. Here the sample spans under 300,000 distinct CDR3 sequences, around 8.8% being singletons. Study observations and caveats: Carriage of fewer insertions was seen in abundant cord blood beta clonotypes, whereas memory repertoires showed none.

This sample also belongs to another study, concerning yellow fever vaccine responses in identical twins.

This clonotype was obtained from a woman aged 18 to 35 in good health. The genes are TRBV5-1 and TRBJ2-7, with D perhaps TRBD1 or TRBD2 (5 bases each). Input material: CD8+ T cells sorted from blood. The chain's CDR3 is CASSLGPGTVNEQYF. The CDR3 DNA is TGCGCCAGCAGCTTGGGTCCAGGGACGGTCAACGAGCAGTACTTC.